These T cell receptor beta chains were read from a single sample in a study of cytomegalovirus exposure and HLA in healthy donors. Clones were sequenced by immunoSEQ multiplex PCR, and TCRdb holds only the in-frame ones, with some missing. The sample includes about 160,000 clones, about 76% seen only once; the top ten take over 2%. The sample was PBMCs. These receptors originate from a female donor in good health and CMV-seronegative. CDR3s include the opening cysteine and the closing phenylalanine or tryptophan. The D gene is left open where the match is weak. Rows may omit the clone size; those that give it use once, few, many or a size class.

size	D	V	J	CDR3	DNA
once	NA	TRBV6-1	TRBJ2-1	CASSGARYNEQFF	TGTGCCAGCAGTGGGGCCCGGTACAATGAGCAGTTCTTC
once	TRBD1	TRBV2	TRBJ1-2	CASSATGDNYGYTF	TGTGCCAGCAGTGCAACAGGGGACAACTATGGCTACACCTTC
NA	NA	TRBV5-5	TRBJ1-5	CASSLGATLNQPQHF	TGTGCCAGCAGCTTAGGGGCGACTCTTAATCAGCCCCAGCATTTT
once	TRBD2	TRBV5-4	TRBJ2-7	CASSLLKASGRREQYF	TGTGCCAGCAGCTTACTTAAGGCTAGCGGGAGGCGCGAGCAGTACTTC
NA	NA	TRBV14	TRBJ1-2	CASSPEPGIGYTF	TGTGCCAGCAGCCCTGAGCCCGGGATCGGCTACACCTTC
NA	TRBD2	TRBV6-1	TRBJ2-3	CASSELRTSGIGGTDTQYF	TGTGCCAGCAGTGAACTGAGGACTAGCGGAATAGGTGGCACAGATACGCAGTATTTT
NA	TRBD1	TRBV6-6	TRBJ2-1	CASSYPGQASNEQFF	TGTGCCAGCAGTTACCCGGGACAGGCCTCGAATGAGCAGTTCTTC
once	TRBD1	TRBV2	TRBJ1-6	CASSPTGARSPLHF	TGTGCCAGCAGTCCAACAGGGGCACGGTCACCCCTCCACTTT
NA	NA	TRBV2	TRBJ1-1	CASSKSGDTEAFF	TGTGCCAGCAGCAAATCAGGGGACACTGAAGCTTTCTTT
few	NA	TRBV15	TRBJ1-3	CATSRDRGTGNTIYF	TGTGCCACCAGCAGAGATCGGGGGACTGGAAACACCATATATTTT
once	NA	TRBV21-1	TRBJ2-3	CASIIIRRELPTDTQYF	TGTGCCAGCATCATCATTCGGCGGGAGTTACCCACAGATACGCAGTATTTT
once	TRBD1	TRBV10-2	TRBJ2-7	CASSVGTAYEQYF	TGCGCCAGCAGTGTCGGGACAGCTTACGAGCAGTACTTC
NA	NA	TRBV19	TRBJ2-5	CASSPNLALMETQYF	TGTGCCAGTAGTCCAAATCTAGCTTTGATGGAGACCCAGTACTTC
NA	NA	TRBV7-2	TRBJ1-1	CASSLVAGNTEAFF	TGTGCCAGCAGCTTAGTTGCGGGGAACACTGAAGCTTTCTTT
few	NA	TRBV25-1	TRBJ1-1	CASSKGRPMGTEAFF	TGTGCCAGCAGTAAAGGGAGACCAATGGGCACTGAAGCTTTCTTT
NA	TRBD1	TRBV5-1	TRBJ1-4	CASSPQGKGEKLFF	TGCGCCAGCAGCCCACAGGGGAAAGGCGAAAAACTGTTTTTT
NA	TRBD1	TRBV9	TRBJ2-7	CASSLGTGGYEQYF	TGTGCCAGCAGCCTCGGGACAGGGGGCTACGAGCAGTACTTC
NA	TRBD1	TRBV19	TRBJ1-2	CASSIWGTGSSSYGYTF	TGTGCCAGTAGTATATGGGGGACAGGTTCATCTAGCTATGGCTACACCTTC
NA	NA	TRBV30	TRBJ2-7	CAWTETIPSEQYF	TGTGCCTGGACGGAGACTATTCCATCCGAGCAGTACTTC
NA	TRBD1	TRBV7-7	TRBJ2-5	CASRNVQGNPPVLVVVEETQYF	TGTGCCAGCAGGAACGTACAGGGGAACCCCCCTGTGTTGGTCGTCGTAGAAGAGACCCAGTACTTC
NA	NA	TRBV7-3	TRBJ2-3	CASSRGTHTDTQYF	TGTGCCAGCAGCAGAGGGACTCACACAGATACGCAGTATTTT
NA	NA	TRBV29-1	TRBJ2-2	CSVAVYEAGELFF	TGCAGCGTTGCGGTTTATGAGGCCGGGGAGCTGTTTTTT
few	NA	TRBV5-6	TRBJ2-7	CASSYTSTSEQYF	TGTGCCAGCAGCTATACATCTACTAGCGAGCAGTACTTC
NA	TRBD2	TRBV28	TRBJ2-7	CASSLRGDWDEQYF	TGTGCCAGCAGTTTACGGGGGGACTGGGACGAGCAGTACTTC
NA	TRBD2	TRBV29-1	TRBJ2-3	CSVKRIGLAGGQHSTDTQYF	TGCAGCGTGAAGAGGATCGGACTAGCGGGAGGACAACATAGCACAGATACGCAGTATTTT
NA	NA	TRBV4-1	TRBJ2-7	CASSPQLKEDEQYF	TGCGCCAGCAGCCCGCAATTAAAGGAGGACGAGCAGTACTTC
NA	NA	TRBV21-1	TRBJ1-3	CASSRPGQGASGNTIYF	TGTGCCAGCAGCAGACCGGGACAGGGGGCCTCTGGAAACACCATATATTTT
NA	NA	TRBV7-3	TRBJ2-7	CASSFGGSYEQYF	TGTGCCAGCAGCTTCGGGGGTTCCTACGAGCAGTACTTC
NA	NA	TRBV5-6	TRBJ1-3	CASSLGRSFGNTIYF	TGTGCCAGCAGCCTCGGTCGGAGCTTCGGAAACACCATATATTTT